This T cell receptor (beta chain) was recorded in a study of control samples from healthy donors and cancer patients. V lost 0 bases and J lost 3; bases outside the gene matches: 1. Germline V gene lookup returns CDR1 LGHNA and CDR2 YNFKEQ. The CDR3 has 14 residues. Clones were read by immunoSEQ multiplex PCR, and TCRdb kept only the in-frame ones, dropping some. This sample lists roughly 190,000 clones; its ten largest clones have 2.2%. This chain links TRBV4-2 with TRBJ2-7; 8 positions agree with TRBD1. The sequence came from a woman in her 30s in good health. The sequenced sample consisted of blood. CDR3 sequence: CASSQDDRGYEQYF. DNA for the CDR3: TGTGCCAGCAGCCAAGATGACAGGGGCTACGAGCAGTACTTC.